This T cell receptor (beta chain) was documented in a study of T-cell memory formation after mild COVID-19. In the study overall: Largely, the TCR clusters proved donor specific. General study points: Shrinking CD4+ clones were chiefly CM and EM; CD8+ ones were chiefly EMRA.

The CDR3 extends over 16 amino acids. The germline V and J ends were trimmed by 1 base and 9 bases, with 19 bases remaining between them. Looked up from germline, CDR1 is SEHNR and CDR2 is FQNEAQ (reference sequence). Libraries for TCRalpha and TCRbeta carried sample barcodes and unique molecular identifiers via 5'RACE. TCRdb recomputed calls from the 5' RACE reads with MiXCR, one row per CDR3 protein. This table holds 300,000 to 400,000 distinct CDR3 sequences, over 25% found once. Note on this clonotype: The antigen is unknown.

The genes are TRBV7-9 and TRBJ2-1; no clear D. The source is an adult woman who had mild COVID-19 (a few samples of this study predate the infection). Cell type and time point are not known. What was sequenced was PBMCs or a T cell subset sorted from them (not recorded which). The CDR3 DNA reads TGTGCCAGCAGCTTAGATTTGGTTCTTCAACATAGTGAGCAGTTCTTC. Amino acids: CASSLDLVLQHSEQFF.